This passage covers 13 T cell receptor beta chains from one sample sequenced in a study of CD8 T cells in ankylosing spondylitis (dated by TCRdb to 2015 to 2018). Library method: 5' RACE. The listed sequencing device is Illumina HiSeq 2500. The public reads were reanalyzed by TCRdb: fastp trimming at Q25, MiXCR alignment, in-frame beta chains only. Entries that share a CDR3 protein sequence are merged under the most common genes and DNA. The sample has around 180,000 distinct CDR3 sequences on record, around 13% of them singletons. 9.5% to 12% of the sample is taken by the ten largest. Sample: blood, either unsorted or a sorted T cell fraction (not recorded which). Receptor source: a female donor with ankylosing spondylitis or in good health (not recorded which).

In its sample, this clonotype was seen many times. One end of the junction varies from germline; a read error may be responsible. The gene calls are TRBV28 and TRBJ1-4; a possible D gene is TRBD1 (5 bases). The CDR3 is 12 residues long. CDR1 MDHEN and CDR2 SYDVKM come from the germline V gene. CDR3 DNA sequence: TGTGCCAGCAGTTCCTCCTCTTGGGGCCTGGGGTTT. The encoded protein is CASSSSSWGLGF. The full variable domain, completed using reference TRBV28 and TRBJ1-4, is DVKVTQSSRYLVKRTGEKVFLECVQDMDHENMFWYRQDPGLGLRLIYFSYDVKMKEKGDIPEGYSVSREKKERFSLILESASTNQTSMYLCASSSSSWGLGFGSGTQLSVL.

The chain couples TRBV7-6 to TRBJ2-7, with D maybe TRBD1 (5 bases). In germline, CDR1 is SGHVS, CDR2 FNYEAQ. The CDR3 extends over 15 amino acids. Trimming stripped 4 bases from V and 2 bases from J, with 15 bases between. The CDR3 bases are TGTGCCAGCAGCTCCCAAGGGGCGCCTACCTACGAGCAGTACTTC. Amino acids: CASSSQGAPTYEQYF.

The chain joins TRBV15 to TRBJ1-6; D is uncertain. The V gene's germline CDR1 is LNHNV and CDR2 YYDKDF (reference sequence). The CDR3 is made up of 14 amino acids. The V gene lost 0 bases and the J gene lost 17 bases, with 17 bases spanning the gap. The CDR3 loop is CATSRDPSESRVHF. CDR3 coding DNA: TGTGCCACCAGCAGAGATCCCTCAGAGAGCAGAGTCCACTTT.

This clonotype was detected a few times. The chain has TRBV7-2 and TRBJ1-4; 8 bases match TRBD1. With 4 bases clipped from V and 4 bases from J, the junction kept 5 bases outside the gene matches. The CDR3 has 15 residues. Germline V lookup: CDR1 SGHTA, CDR2 FQGNSA. The CDR3 sequence: CASSYRTGINEKLFF. CDR3 nucleotides: TGTGCCAGCAGCTACAGGACAGGGATTAATGAAAAACTGTTTTTT.

The chain uses TRBV20-1 and TRBJ2-7, with 10 positions matching TRBD2. CDR1 and CDR2 from the germline V gene are DFQATT and SNEGSKA (reference sequence). The V gene end was trimmed by 1 base and the J gene end by 5 bases; junction bases not matched to a gene: 8. This CDR3 spans 15 amino acids. The CDR3 nucleotides read TGCAGTGCTAGAGTGGCCGGGACTAGCGCGGACGAGCAGTACTTC. It translates to CSARVAGTSADEQYF.

This clonotype was recorded many times. The chain has TRBV9 and TRBJ2-7, with 10 bases identical to TRBD1. V trimming: 3 bases; J trimming: 2 bases; junction bases outside the gene matches: 5. The CDR3 spans 15 residues. The germline V gene has CDR1 SGDLS and CDR2 YYNGEE. CDR3 loop: CASSAGDRGTYEQYF. Here the CDR3 DNA reads TGTGCCAGCAGCGCGGGGGACAGGGGAACCTACGAGCAGTACTTC.

This clonotype was found many times. The V call is TRBV6-2 or TRBV6-3, the J call TRBJ2-5; 9 bases are a match to TRBD1. The CDR3 sequence is 18 residues long. V lost 3 bases to trimming and J lost 3 bases; unmatched junction nucleotides: 14. Germline assignment: CDR1 MNHEY and CDR2 SVGEGT. The CDR3 nucleotides are TGTGCCAGCAGTTATTCGCTACCGGGACAGGGTTACAAAGAGACCCAGTACTTC. Amino acids: CASSYSLPGQGYKETQYF.

This clonotype has a handful of counts. The chain employs TRBV27 and TRBJ1-5; D uncertain. Germline values: CDR1 MNHEY, CDR2 SMNVEV (reference sequence). The CDR3 covers 15 residues. V was clipped by 0 bases and J by 0 bases, with 6 bases between them. CDR3: CASSLSAYSNQPQHF. The CDR3 coding sequence is TGTGCCAGCAGTTTATCGGCATATAGCAATCAGCCCCAGCATTTT.

This clonotype was found many times. The V gene is TRBV12-5, the J gene TRBJ2-1; D gene uncertain. CDR3 length: 14 residues. Germline CDR1 reads LGHNT; CDR2 reads FRNRAP. Trimming pared 0 bases from V and 7 bases from J, leaving 10 bases between. CDR3 nucleotide sequence: TGTGCTAGTGGTTTGGTACCGGATAAAAATGAGCAGTTCTTC. As protein: CASGLVPDKNEQFF.

This clonotype was seen ten or more times. V usage is TRBV28 and J usage is TRBJ2-3; D is possibly TRBD1 (6 bases). There are 14 residues in the CDR3. V was trimmed by 1 base and J by 2 bases, leaving 7 bases between them. Looked up from germline, CDR1 is MDHEN and CDR2 is SYDVKM. CDR3: CASSLSGDTDTQYF. In DNA form, the CDR3 reads TGTGCCAGCAGTTTATCAGGGGACACAGATACGCAGTATTTT. The full variable domain, in which reference TRBV28 and TRBJ2-3 provide the parts outside the CDR3, is DVKVTQSSRYLVKRTGEKVFLECVQDMDHENMFWYRQDPGLGLRLIYFSYDVKMKEKGDIPEGYSVSREKKERFSLILESASTNQTSMYLCASSLSGDTDTQYFGPGTRLTVL.

This clonotype was counted a few times. This rearrangement joins TRBV20-1 to TRBJ2-3; D gene unclear. The ends were cut back, 3 bases at V and 2 bases at J, with 3 bases in the middle. CDR3 length: 11 amino acids. Germline CDR1 reads DFQATT; CDR2 reads SNEGSKA (reference sequence). CDR3 sequence: CSASPTDTQYF. CDR3 in DNA: TGCAGTGCTAGTCCCACAGATACGCAGTATTTT.

This clonotype was counted at least ten times. This sequence joins TRBV5-5 and TRBJ2-3; D is unresolved. CDR1 is SGHKS and CDR2 is YYEKEE in the germline V gene (reference sequence). V lost 2 bases, J lost 9 bases, and 10 bases lay in between. This CDR3 comprises 12 residues. Here the CDR3 reads CASSLTLATQYF. Written as DNA, the CDR3 is TGTGCCAGCAGCTTAACGCTCGCGACGCAGTATTTT.

The table lists this clonotype with a few counts. The gene calls are TRBV10-3 and TRBJ1-1, with 11 bases that match TRBD1. V was clipped by 4 bases and J by 3 bases; unmatched bases: 7. The CDR3 sequence is 16 residues long. The germline gives CDR1 ENHRY, CDR2 SYGVKD. This chain's CDR3 is CAISAGQGAGDTEAFF. Here the CDR3 DNA reads TGTGCCATCAGTGCCGGACAGGGGGCAGGGGACACTGAAGCTTTCTTT.